These 24 T cell receptor beta chains were all obtained from the same sample, sequenced in a study of cytomegalovirus exposure and HLA in healthy donors. The primer mix had 60 Vbeta and 13 Jbeta primers. Repertoires were generated with immunoSEQ multiplex PCR, while TCRdb's copy carries only in-frame clones and drops some. There are under 150,000 clones in the sample; roughly three quarters occur only once, and approximately 1.5% lies in the top ten. Specimen: PBMCs. These receptors came from a woman younger than 35 in good health and CMV-seronegative.

V usage is TRBV5-1 and J usage is TRBJ1-1, with a tentative D call TRBD1 (5 bases). Germline loops: CDR1 SGHRS, CDR2 YFSETQ. This CDR3 is built from 14 residues. V lost 1 base and J 6 bases, leaving 13 bases between the germline ends. The CDR3 protein is CASSLLAGDSEAFF. The DNA of the CDR3 is TGCGCCAGCAGCTTGTTAGCTGGGGACTCTGAAGCTTTCTTT.

The CDR3 loop is CASSLRREGLQQYF. As DNA, the CDR3 is TGTGCCAGCAGCTTAAGGCGGGAGGGGCTGCAGCAGTACTTC. This chain links TRBV7-2 with TRBJ2-7; TRBD2 matches 9 bases. CDR3 size: 14 residues. The V gene end was trimmed by 2 bases and the J gene end by 8 bases; junction bases not matched to a gene: 7. CDR1 is SGHTA and CDR2 is FQGNSA in the germline V gene.

This clone was seen a handful of times. The chain links TRBV6-1 to TRBJ2-7, with TRBD2 matching 8 bases. Trimming took 2 bases from V and 0 from J; bases not matched to a gene: 3. The CDR3 has 15 residues. CDR1 is MNHNS, CDR2 SASEGT, per germline. Here the CDR3 reads CASSELSGSSYEQYF. The CDR3 coding sequence is TGTGCCAGCAGTGAACTGAGCGGGAGCTCCTACGAGCAGTACTTC.

The chain joins TRBV7-7 to TRBJ2-7, with D tentatively TRBD1 (5 bases). CDR1 is SSHAT and CDR2 is FNYEAQ in the germline V gene (reference sequence). The CDR3 has 14 residues. Trimming pared 2 bases from V and 3 bases from J, leaving 11 bases between. The CDR3 protein is CASSLSTGNYEQYF. CDR3 sequence (DNA): TGTGCCAGCAGCTTAAGTACAGGCAACTACGAGCAGTACTTC.

The chain couples TRBV18 to TRBJ1-3; 9 nucleotides agree with TRBD1. Germline V gene sequence: CDR1 KGHSH, CDR2 LQKENI. This CDR3 region has 17 residues. With V trimmed by 4 bases and J by 0 bases, 7 bases remained unmatched. The CDR3 DNA sequence: TGTGCCAGCTCACACTCGACAGGGGGACTCTCTGGAAACACCATATATTTT. It yields the protein CASSHSTGGLSGNTIYF.

This chain links TRBV9 with TRBJ2-5, with D tentatively TRBD2 (6 bases). Per germline, CDR1 SGDLS and CDR2 YYNGEE. The V and J ends lost 2 bases and 5 bases respectively, with 13 bases between them. The CDR3 is 14 residues long. The CDR3 DNA reads TGTGCCAGCAGCGTCGGAGGGCCGCAGGAGACCCAGTACTTC. This codes for CASSVGGPQETQYF.

This clone was seen a handful of times. V gene TRBV30 combines with J gene TRBJ1-4; tentatively, D is TRBD1 (6 bases). This CDR3 has 13 residues. Germline CDR1 reads GTSNPN; CDR2 reads SVGIG (reference sequence). V was cut by 4 bases and J by 5 bases, with 11 bases left in between. The CDR3 protein is CAWNGGWNEKLFF. CDR3 bases: TGTGCCTGGAATGGGGGCTGGAATGAAAAACTGTTTTTT.

A few counts support this clone. This chain connects TRBV12-5 to TRBJ1-1, with 10 bases aligning to TRBD1. V was pared by 6 bases and J by 0 bases, with 7 bases of the junction left unmatched. In germline, CDR1 is LGHNT, CDR2 FRNRAP. The length of the CDR3 is 16 residues. CDR3 sequence: CASGRGQGEMNTEAFF. The CDR3 coding sequence is TGTGCTAGTGGCCGCGGACAGGGGGAGATGAACACTGAAGCTTTCTTT.

This chain links TRBV6-6 with TRBJ1-2, with unresolved D. Trimming removed 5 bases at V and 4 bases at J, with 11 bases between. Germline assignment: CDR1 MNHNY and CDR2 SVGAGI (reference sequence). The CDR3 totals 13 residues. Here the CDR3 DNA reads TGTGCCAGCAGTGGCAATACCCGCTATGGCTACACCTTC. Amino acids: CASSGNTRYGYTF.

This chain connects TRBV5-1 to TRBJ2-5; TRBD2 matches at 10 bases. CDR1 and CDR2 from the germline V gene are SGHRS and YFSETQ. The CDR3 spans 15 residues. The V gene end was trimmed by 4 bases and the J gene end by 2 bases; junction bases not matched to a gene: 5. For the CDR3, the DNA is TGCGCCAGCAGCCAAGGACTAGCGGATCAAGAGACCCAGTACTTC. Translating gives CASSQGLADQETQYF.

The chain recombines TRBV18 with TRBJ2-2; tentatively, D is TRBD2 (5 bases). Trimming left V 6 bases short and J 3 bases short, with 11 bases between. Germline values: CDR1 KGHSH, CDR2 LQKENI. The CDR3 contains 14 residues. CDR3 residues: CASSPERDTGELFF. The CDR3 DNA reads as TGTGCCAGCTCCCCGGAGAGGGACACCGGGGAGCTGTTTTTT.

This clone was detected only a few times. V usage is TRBV30 and J usage is TRBJ2-7; a weak D match, TRBD2 (5 bases). The V end lost 1 base, the J end lost 4 bases, and 11 bases lay between the germline ends. CDR1 and CDR2 from the germline V gene are GTSNPN and SVGIG (reference sequence). The CDR3 sequence is 13 residues long. The CDR3 nucleotides read TGTGCCTGGAGTGGAGGGCCCCATTACGAGCAGTACTTC. Its protein is CAWSGGPHYEQYF.

The CDR3 loop reads CASSLAGGRDEQYF. The CDR3 region has the DNA TGTGCCAGCAGCTTAGCGGGAGGGCGCGACGAGCAGTACTTC. V usage is TRBV7-2 and J usage is TRBJ2-7; 7 nucleotides line up with TRBD2. The CDR3 sequence is 14 residues long. V dropped 0 bases and J dropped 5; count of bases not matched to a gene: 4. Germline assignment: CDR1 SGHTA and CDR2 FQGNSA.

The genes are TRBV27 and TRBJ2-2; maybe TRBD2 (6 bases). Per the germline V gene, CDR1 is MNHEY and CDR2 is SMNVEV (reference sequence). Trimming left V 10 bases short and J 5 bases short, with 17 bases between. CDR3 length: 14 amino acids. In nucleotides, the CDR3 is TGTGCCACCGGCGGGACTTCAGTTACCGGGGAGCTGTTTTTT. Residues: CATGGTSVTGELFF.

This clone was found a few times. V gene TRBV30 combines with J gene TRBJ1-2, with D unclear. The V end was cut by 5 bases, the J end by 7 bases, with 11 bases between. Germline V gene data show CDR1 as GTSNPN and CDR2 as SVGIG (reference sequence). The CDR3 is 11 amino acids. The CDR3: CAWGLGGGYTF. The CDR3 coding sequence is TGTGCCTGGGGACTGGGCGGTGGCTACACCTTC.

About this clone itself: Other DNA sequences in this specimen translate into the identical CDR3. This chain joins TRBV5-1 and TRBJ2-3; D remains ambiguous. Germline V CDR1 and CDR2: SGHRS, YFSETQ. The ends were cut back, 4 bases at V and 0 bases at J, with 3 bases in the middle. This CDR3 is 12 amino acids long. CDR3 sequence (DNA): TGCGCCAGCAGCCTGAGCACAGATACGCAGTATTTT. It is translated as CASSLSTDTQYF.

V is TRBV13 and J is TRBJ2-1, with 11 bases fitting TRBD2. The length of the CDR3 is 15 residues. From germline, CDR1 is PRHDT and CDR2 FYEKMQ (reference sequence). The V gene end was trimmed by 6 bases and the J gene end by 10 bases; junction bases not matched to a gene: 11. For the CDR3, the DNA is TGTGCCAGCAGTCGGATAGCGGGAGGGACCGGGGAGCAGTTCTTC. It codes for CASSRIAGGTGEQFF.

The J gene is TRBJ1-1, the V gene TRBV7-8; 7 nucleotides line up with TRBD1. This CDR3 region has 15 residues. Losses at the gene ends were 0 bases for V and 1 base for J; bases not matched to a gene: 2. The germline CDR1 and CDR2 sequences are SGHVS and FQNEAQ. CDR3 DNA: TGTGCCAGCAGCTTAGCGCGGACAGGGAACACTGAAGCTTTCTTT. Protein product: CASSLARTGNTEAFF.

In its sample, this clone was seen once. Here the CDR3 DNA reads TGTGCCAGCAGTTCAATTGACAGGAGAACTGAAGCTTTCTTT. This translates into CASSSIDRRTEAFF. The chain employs TRBV27 and TRBJ1-1; a possible D gene is TRBD1 (6 bases). Germline V gene sequence: CDR1 MNHEY, CDR2 SMNVEV (reference sequence). Deletions cut 4 bases from V and 5 bases from J, with 14 bases between. The CDR3 is 14 amino acids.

J is TRBJ2-7 and V is TRBV11-2; 8 bases match TRBD1. Germline CDR1 SGHAT, CDR2 FQNNGV. After removal of 4 bases from V and 6 bases from J, the junction contained 2 bases not matched to a gene. The CDR3 has 12 amino acids. CDR3 amino acids: CASSSDRGEQYF. In nucleotides, the CDR3 is TGTGCCAGCAGCTCCGACAGGGGCGAGCAGTACTTC.

V and J are TRBV11-3 and TRBJ2-1; 12 bases line up with TRBD1. Germline V CDR1 and CDR2: SGHNT, YENEEA. The ends lost 4 bases at V and 8 bases at J; junction bases unmatched: 12. The CDR3 has 17 amino acids. CDR3 amino acids: CASSSFRGTGGADEQFF. CDR3 bases: TGTGCCAGCAGCTCCTTTAGGGGGACAGGGGGCGCGGATGAGCAGTTCTTC.

Regarding this clone: The germline gene is not matched at one end of the junction; a read error may be the cause. The chain uses TRBV30 and TRBJ2-7; TRBD2 might be the D (5 bases). Germline loops: CDR1 GTSNPN, CDR2 SVGIG (reference sequence). The CDR3 sequence is 11 residues long. The CDR3 region has the DNA TGTGCCTGGAGTGCCTATAGCGACGCCGTCTTC. Amino acid sequence: CAWSAYSDAVF.

The sample holds one count of this clone. The chain couples TRBV5-4 to TRBJ2-3, with 9 bases fitting TRBD1. Unmatched junction bases numbered 4, after V lost 4 bases and J lost 1 base. Germline CDR1 reads SGHNT; CDR2 reads YYREEE (reference sequence). This CDR3 has 15 amino acids. Written as DNA, the CDR3 is TGTGCCAGCAGCCCGGGACAGGGAGGCACAGATACGCAGTATTTT. Its protein product is CASSPGQGGTDTQYF.

This chain joins TRBV27 and TRBJ2-1; tentative D call: TRBD2 (6 bases). The CDR3 covers 14 residues. V was cut by 5 bases and J by 7 bases, with 15 bases left in between. Germline values: CDR1 MNHEY, CDR2 SMNVEV (reference sequence). The CDR3 DNA reads TGTGCCAGCAGTGGGACTTCCCCCCGGAATGAGCAGTTCTTC. It specifies CASSGTSPRNEQFF.